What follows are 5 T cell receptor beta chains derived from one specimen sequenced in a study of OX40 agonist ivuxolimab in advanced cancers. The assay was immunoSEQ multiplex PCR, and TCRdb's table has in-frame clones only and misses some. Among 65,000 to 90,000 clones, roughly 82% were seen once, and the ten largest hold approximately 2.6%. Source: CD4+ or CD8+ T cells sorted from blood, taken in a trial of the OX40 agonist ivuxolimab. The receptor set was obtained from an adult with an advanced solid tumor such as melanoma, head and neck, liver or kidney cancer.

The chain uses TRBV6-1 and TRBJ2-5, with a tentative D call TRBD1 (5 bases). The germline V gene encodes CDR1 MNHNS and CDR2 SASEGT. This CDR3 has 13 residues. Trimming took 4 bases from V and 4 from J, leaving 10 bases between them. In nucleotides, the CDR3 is TGTGCCAGCAGTGGGATAGGGGTAGAGACCCAGTACTTC. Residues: CASSGIGVETQYF.

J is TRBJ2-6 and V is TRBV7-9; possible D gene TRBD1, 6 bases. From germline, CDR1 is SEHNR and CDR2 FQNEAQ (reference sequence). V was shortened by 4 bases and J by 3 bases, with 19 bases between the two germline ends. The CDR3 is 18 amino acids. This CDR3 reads CASSSRLGRGNGANVLTF. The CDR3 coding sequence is TGTGCCAGCAGCTCCCGTTTGGGCAGGGGAAATGGGGCCAACGTCCTGACTTTC.

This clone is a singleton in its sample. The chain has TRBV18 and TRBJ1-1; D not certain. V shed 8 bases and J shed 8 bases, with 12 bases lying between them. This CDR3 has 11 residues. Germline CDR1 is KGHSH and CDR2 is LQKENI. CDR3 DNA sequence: TGTGCCAGCGCAAGACTTAAAGAAGCTTTCTTT. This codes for CASARLKEAFF.

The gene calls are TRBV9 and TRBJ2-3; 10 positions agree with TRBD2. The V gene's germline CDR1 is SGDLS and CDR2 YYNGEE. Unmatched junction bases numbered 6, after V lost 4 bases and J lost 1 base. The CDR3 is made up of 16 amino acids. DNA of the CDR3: TGTGCCAGCAGCCCTTCCGGGACTAGCGGCACAGATACGCAGTATTTT. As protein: CASSPSGTSGTDTQYF.

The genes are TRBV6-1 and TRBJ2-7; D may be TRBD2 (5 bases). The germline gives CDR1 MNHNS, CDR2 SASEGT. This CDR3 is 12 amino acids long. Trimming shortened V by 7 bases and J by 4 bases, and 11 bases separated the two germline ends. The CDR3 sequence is CASKFRGYEQYF. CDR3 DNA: TGTGCCAGCAAATTTCGGGGTTACGAGCAGTACTTC.